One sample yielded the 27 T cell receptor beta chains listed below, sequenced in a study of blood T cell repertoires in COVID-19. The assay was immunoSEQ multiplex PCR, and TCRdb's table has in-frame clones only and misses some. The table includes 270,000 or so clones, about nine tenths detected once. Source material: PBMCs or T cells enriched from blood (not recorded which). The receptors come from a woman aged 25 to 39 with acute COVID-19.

CDR3 nucleotide sequence: TGTGCCAGCAGTTGGGACAGGGGGCTGGTAGCTTTCTTT. This codes for CASSWDRGLVAFF. The chain joins TRBV5-4 to TRBJ1-1; 12 bases map to TRBD1. Germline CDR1 SGHNT, CDR2 YYREEE (reference sequence). Unmatched junction bases numbered 6, after V lost 5 bases and J lost 10 bases. The CDR3 consists of 13 residues. The whole variable domain, remainder taken from reference TRBV5-4 and TRBJ1-1, is ETGVTQSPTHLIKTRGQQVTLRCSSQSGHNTVSWYQQALGQGPQFIFQYYREEENGRGNFPPRFSGLQFPNYSSELNVNALELDDSALYLCASSWDRGLVAFFGQGTRLTVV.

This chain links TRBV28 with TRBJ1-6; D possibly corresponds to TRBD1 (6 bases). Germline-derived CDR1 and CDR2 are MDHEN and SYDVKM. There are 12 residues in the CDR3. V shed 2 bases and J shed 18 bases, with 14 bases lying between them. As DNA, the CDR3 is TGTGCCAGCAGTTTAAAGGCAGGGGCCCACCACTTT. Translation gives CASSLKAGAHHF.

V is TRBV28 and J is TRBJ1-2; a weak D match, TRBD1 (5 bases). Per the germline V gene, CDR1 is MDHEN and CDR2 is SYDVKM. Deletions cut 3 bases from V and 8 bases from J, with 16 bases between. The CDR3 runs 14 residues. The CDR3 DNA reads TGTGCCAGCAGTTTGGGGGGGGGTCCATACGGCTACACCTTC. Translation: CASSLGGGPYGYTF.

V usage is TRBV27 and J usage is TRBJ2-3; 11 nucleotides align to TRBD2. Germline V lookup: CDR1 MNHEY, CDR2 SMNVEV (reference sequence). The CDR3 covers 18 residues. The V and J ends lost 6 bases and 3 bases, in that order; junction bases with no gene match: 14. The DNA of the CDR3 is TGTGCCAGCAGCCAGGGACTAGCGGAGGGGGGTAGAACAGATACGCAGTATTTT. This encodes CASSQGLAEGGRTDTQYF.

In DNA form, the CDR3 reads TGTGCCACCAGCAGAGATGCAGCGGCCACCGGGGAGCTGTTTTTT. It specifies CATSRDAAATGELFF. This rearrangement joins TRBV15 to TRBJ2-2, with D possibly TRBD2 on 5 matching bases. V shed 0 bases and J shed 4 bases, with 9 bases lying between them. Germline CDR1 is LNHNV and CDR2 is YYDKDF (reference sequence). The CDR3 length is 15 residues.

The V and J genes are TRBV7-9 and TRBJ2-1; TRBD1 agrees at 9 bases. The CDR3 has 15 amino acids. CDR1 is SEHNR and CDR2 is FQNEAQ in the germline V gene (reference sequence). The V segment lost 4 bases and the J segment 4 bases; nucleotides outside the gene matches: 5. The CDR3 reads CASSSTGQGYNEQFF. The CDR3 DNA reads TGTGCCAGCAGCTCCACGGGACAGGGTTACAATGAGCAGTTCTTC. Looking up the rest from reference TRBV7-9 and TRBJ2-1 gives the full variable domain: DTGVSQNPRHKITKRGQNVTFRCDPISEHNRLYWYRQTLGQGPEFLTYFQNEAQLEKSRLLSDRFSAERPKGSFSTLEIQRTEQGDSAMYLCASSSTGQGYNEQFFGPGTRLTVL.

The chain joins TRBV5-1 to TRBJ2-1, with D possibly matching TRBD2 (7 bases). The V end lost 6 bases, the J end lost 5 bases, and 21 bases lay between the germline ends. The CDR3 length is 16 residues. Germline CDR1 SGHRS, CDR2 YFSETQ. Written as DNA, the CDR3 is TGCGCCAGCAAGGGGGGGGTACTGGCGGGAGACAATGAGCAGTTCTTC. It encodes CASKGGVLAGDNEQFF.

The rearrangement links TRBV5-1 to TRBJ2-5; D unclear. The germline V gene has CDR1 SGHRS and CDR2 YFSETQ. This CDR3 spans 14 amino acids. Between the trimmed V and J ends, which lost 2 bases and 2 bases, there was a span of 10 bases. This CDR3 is CASSFSERQETQYF. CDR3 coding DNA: TGCGCCAGCAGCTTCTCGGAGAGGCAAGAGACCCAGTACTTC.

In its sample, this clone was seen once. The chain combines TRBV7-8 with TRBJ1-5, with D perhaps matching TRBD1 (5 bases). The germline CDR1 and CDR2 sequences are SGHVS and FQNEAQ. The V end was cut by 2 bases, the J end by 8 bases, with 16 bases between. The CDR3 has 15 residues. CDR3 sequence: CASSLQGEVREPQHF. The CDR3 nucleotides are TGTGCCAGCAGCTTACAAGGGGAGGTGAGGGAGCCCCAGCATTTT.

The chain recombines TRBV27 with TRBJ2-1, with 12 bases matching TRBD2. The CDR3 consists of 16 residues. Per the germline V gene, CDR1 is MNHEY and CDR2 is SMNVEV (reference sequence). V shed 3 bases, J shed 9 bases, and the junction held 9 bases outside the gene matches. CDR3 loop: CASSLASGRARSEQFF. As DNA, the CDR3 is TGTGCCAGCAGTTTGGCTAGCGGGAGGGCCCGGAGTGAGCAGTTCTTC.

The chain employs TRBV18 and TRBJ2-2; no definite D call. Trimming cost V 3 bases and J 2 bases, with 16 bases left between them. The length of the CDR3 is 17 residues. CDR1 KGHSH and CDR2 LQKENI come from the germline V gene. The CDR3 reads CASSPMAVEGNTGELFF. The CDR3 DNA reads TGTGCCAGCTCACCGATGGCGGTAGAAGGTAACACCGGGGAGCTGTTTTTT.

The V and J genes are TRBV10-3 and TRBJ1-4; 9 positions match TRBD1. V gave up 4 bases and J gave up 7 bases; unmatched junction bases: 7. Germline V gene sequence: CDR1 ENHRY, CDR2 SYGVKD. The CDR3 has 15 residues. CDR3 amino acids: CAISAGDRESEKLFF. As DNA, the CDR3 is TGTGCCATCAGTGCCGGGGACAGGGAAAGTGAAAAACTGTTTTTT.

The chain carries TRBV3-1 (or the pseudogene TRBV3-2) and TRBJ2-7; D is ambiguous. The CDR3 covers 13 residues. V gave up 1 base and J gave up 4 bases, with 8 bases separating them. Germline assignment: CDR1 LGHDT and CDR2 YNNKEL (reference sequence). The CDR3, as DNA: TGTGCCAGCAGCCAAGCGCTAGGATACGAGCAGTACTTC. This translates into CASSQALGYEQYF.

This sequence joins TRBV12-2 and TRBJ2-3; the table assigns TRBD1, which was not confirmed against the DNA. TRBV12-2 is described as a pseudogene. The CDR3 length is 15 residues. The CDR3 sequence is CASRLRDRRTDTQYF. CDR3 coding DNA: TGTGCAAGTCGCTTAAGGGACAGACGCACAGATACGCAGTATTTT.

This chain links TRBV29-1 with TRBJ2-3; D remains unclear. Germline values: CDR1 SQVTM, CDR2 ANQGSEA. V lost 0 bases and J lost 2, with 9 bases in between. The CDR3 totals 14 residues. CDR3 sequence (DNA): TGCAGCGTTGAAGATGAGTCATCCACAGATACGCAGTATTTT. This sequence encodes CSVEDESSTDTQYF.

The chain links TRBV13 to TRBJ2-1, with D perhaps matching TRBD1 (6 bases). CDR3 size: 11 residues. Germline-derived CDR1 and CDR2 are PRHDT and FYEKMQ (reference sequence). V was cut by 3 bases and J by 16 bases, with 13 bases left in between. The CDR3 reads CASSFQGIRFF. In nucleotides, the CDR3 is TGTGCCAGCAGCTTCCAGGGGATCCGATTCTTC.

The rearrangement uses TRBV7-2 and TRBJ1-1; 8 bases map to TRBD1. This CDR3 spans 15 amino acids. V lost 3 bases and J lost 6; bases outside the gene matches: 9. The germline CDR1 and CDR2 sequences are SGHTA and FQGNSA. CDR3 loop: CASSLMTGEDPEAFF. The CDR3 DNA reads TGTGCCAGCAGCTTGATGACAGGGGAGGACCCTGAAGCTTTCTTT.

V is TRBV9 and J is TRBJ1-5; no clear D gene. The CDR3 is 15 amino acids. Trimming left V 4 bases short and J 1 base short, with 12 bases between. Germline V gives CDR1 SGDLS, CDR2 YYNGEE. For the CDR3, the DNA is TGTGCCAGCAGCCCCGACGGGTTGAGCAATCAGCCCCAGCATTTT. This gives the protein CASSPDGLSNQPQHF. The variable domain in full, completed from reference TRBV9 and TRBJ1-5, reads DSGVTQTPKHLITATGQRVTLRCSPRSGDLSVYWYQQSLDQGLQFLIQYYNGEERAKGNILERFSAQQFPDLHSELNLSSLELGDSALYFCASSPDGLSNQPQHFGDGTRLSIL.

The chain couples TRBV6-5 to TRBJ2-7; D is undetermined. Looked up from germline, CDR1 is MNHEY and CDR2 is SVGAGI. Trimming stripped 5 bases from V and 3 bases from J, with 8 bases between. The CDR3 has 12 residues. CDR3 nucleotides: TGTGCCAGCAGTCCCTACCTCTACGAGCAGTACTTC. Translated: CASSPYLYEQYF.

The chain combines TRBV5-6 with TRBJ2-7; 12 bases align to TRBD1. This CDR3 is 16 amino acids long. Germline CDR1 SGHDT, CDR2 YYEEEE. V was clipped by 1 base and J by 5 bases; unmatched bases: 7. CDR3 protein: CASSLRGTGGSDEQYF. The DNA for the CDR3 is TGTGCCAGCAGCTTGCGCGGGACAGGGGGCTCGGACGAGCAGTACTTC.

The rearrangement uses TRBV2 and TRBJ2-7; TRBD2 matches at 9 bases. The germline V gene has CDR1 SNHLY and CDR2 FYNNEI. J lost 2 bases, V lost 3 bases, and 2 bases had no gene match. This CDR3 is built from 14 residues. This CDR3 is CASSDLAGPYEQYF. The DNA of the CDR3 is TGTGCCAGCAGTGATCTAGCGGGACCCTACGAGCAGTACTTC.

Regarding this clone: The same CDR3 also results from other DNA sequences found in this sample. In nucleotides, the CDR3 is TGCGCCAGCAGCTTGGCAGGGGGCTCCTACGAGCAGTACTTC. Protein product: CASSLAGGSYEQYF. The chain carries TRBV5-1 and TRBJ2-7; the match to TRBD1 covers 7 bases. Germline CDR1 and CDR2: SGHRS and YFSETQ. Trimming took 0 bases from V and 0 from J; bases not matched to a gene: 0. The CDR3 consists of 14 residues.

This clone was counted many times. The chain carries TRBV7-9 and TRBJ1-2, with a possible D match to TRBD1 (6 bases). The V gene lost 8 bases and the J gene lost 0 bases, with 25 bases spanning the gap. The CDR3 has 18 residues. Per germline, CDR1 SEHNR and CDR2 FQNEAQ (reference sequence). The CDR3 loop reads CASDTHIRGHQANYGYTF. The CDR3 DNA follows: TGTGCCAGCGATACCCACATCCGGGGACATCAAGCTAACTATGGCTACACCTTC.

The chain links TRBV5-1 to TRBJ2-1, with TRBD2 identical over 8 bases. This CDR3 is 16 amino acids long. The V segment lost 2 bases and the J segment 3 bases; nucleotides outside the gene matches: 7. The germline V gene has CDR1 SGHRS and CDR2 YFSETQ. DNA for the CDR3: TGCGCCAGCAGCTTAACCGGGACTAGAGTCTACAATGAGCAGTTCTTC. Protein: CASSLTGTRVYNEQFF.

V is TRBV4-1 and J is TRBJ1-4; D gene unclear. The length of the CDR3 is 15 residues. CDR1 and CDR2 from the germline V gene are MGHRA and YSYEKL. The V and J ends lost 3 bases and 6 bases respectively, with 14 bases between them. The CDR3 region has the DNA TGCGCCAGCAGCCATCTCGGTCGGGTCGATGAAAAACTGTTTTTT. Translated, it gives CASSHLGRVDEKLFF.

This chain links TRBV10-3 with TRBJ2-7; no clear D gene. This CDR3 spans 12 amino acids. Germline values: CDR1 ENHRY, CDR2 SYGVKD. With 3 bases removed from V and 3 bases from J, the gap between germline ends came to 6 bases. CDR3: CAISDEIYEQYF. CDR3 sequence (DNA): TGTGCCATCAGTGACGAGATCTACGAGCAGTACTTC.

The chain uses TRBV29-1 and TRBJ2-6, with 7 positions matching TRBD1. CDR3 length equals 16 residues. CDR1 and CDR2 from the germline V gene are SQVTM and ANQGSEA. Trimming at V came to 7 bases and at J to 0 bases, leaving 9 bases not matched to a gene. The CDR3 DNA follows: TGCAGCGCTTTGACAGGGTCCTTCTCTGGGGCCAACGTCCTGACTTTC. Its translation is CSALTGSFSGANVLTF. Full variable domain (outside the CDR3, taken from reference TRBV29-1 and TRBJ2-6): SAVISQKPSRDICQRGTSLTIQCQVDSQVTMMFWYRQQPGQSLTLIATANQGSEATYESGFVIDKFPISRPNLTFSTLTVSNMSPEDSSIYLCSALTGSFSGANVLTFGAGSRLTVL.